The entry below gives a single TCR beta chain sequence along with its context. Its specificity is not known. This entry comes from a study of T cell responses to AZD1222 COVID-19 vaccine. General study results and limits: The donor cohort was predominantly white British with a female majority, and clonal diversity may have been underestimated. Spike-wide coverage was observed for vaccine-associated CD4 TCRs, with dominant responses at 160-218 and 743-854. Every sample of the repertoires postdated the peak T cell response.

The data were produced by immunoSEQ multiplex PCR, yet TCRdb's version contains in-frame clones alone and is incomplete. Among 98,000 or so clones, around nine tenths were seen once, and the ten largest hold 2.5% to 3.5%. V dropped 0 bases and J dropped 0 bases, with 18 bases sitting between them. Germline V gives CDR1 MGHDK, CDR2 SYGVNS. This CDR3 has 18 residues. Sequenced here: peripheral blood, sampled 28 days after the second dose of the MenACWY control vaccine. The chain combines TRBV25-1 with TRBJ2-7; possibly TRBD1 or TRBD2 for D (5 bases each). The receptor was isolated from an adult who received the MenACWY meningococcal vaccine as a control. The CDR3 region is CASSEYPPRDQSSYEQYF. CDR3 bases: TGTGCCAGCAGTGAATACCCCCCCAGGGACCAAAGCTCCTACGAGCAGTACTTC.